These 32 T cell receptor beta chains were all obtained from the same sample, sequenced in a study of shared clonotypes between healthy human individuals. Repertoires were generated with immunoSEQ multiplex PCR, while TCRdb's copy carries only in-frame clones and drops some. The profile shows 1.5 million to 1.9 million clones, 98% of them singletons. Sample: naive CD4+ T cells sorted from blood. Subset here: CD45RA+ positively selected. These TCRs come from a man aged 30-40 years in good health.

V gene TRBV4-2 combines with J gene TRBJ2-7; 9 bases are shared with TRBD2. The CDR3 is 16 residues long. Germline-derived CDR1 and CDR2 are LGHNA and YNFKEQ. With V trimmed by 2 bases and J by 2 bases, 7 bases remained unmatched. For the CDR3, the DNA is TGTGCCAGCAGCCAACGACTAGCGGACCCTCCCTACGAGCAGTACTTC. Encoded protein: CASSQRLADPPYEQYF.

The J gene is TRBJ2-7, the V gene TRBV2; unclear D gene. Germline loops: CDR1 SNHLY, CDR2 FYNNEI. This CDR3 comprises 14 residues. Trimming cost V 6 bases and J 0 bases, with 12 bases left between them. The CDR3 DNA is TGTGCCAGCAGGGCGGACGGTAACTCCTACGAGCAGTACTTC. Amino acids: CASRADGNSYEQYF.

In regard to this clone: The sample contains more than one DNA sequence encoding this CDR3. The chain has TRBV18 and TRBJ2-3, with a tentative D call TRBD2 (6 bases). This CDR3 is 14 amino acids long. Germline loops: CDR1 KGHSH, CDR2 LQKENI. Trimming removed 6 bases from V and 0 bases from J, with 10 bases in between. CDR3 DNA sequence: TGTGCCAGCTCCCCCGGGACTAGCACAGATACGCAGTATTTT. Its protein is CASSPGTSTDTQYF.

This chain joins TRBV29-1 and TRBJ2-1; TRBD2 aligns across 10 bases. With 5 bases clipped from V and 1 base from J, the junction kept 8 bases outside the gene matches. Germline loops: CDR1 SQVTM, CDR2 ANQGSEA. CDR3 length: 16 residues. CDR3 DNA sequence: TGCAGCGTTAACCTGGGACTAGCGCTATCCTACAATGAGCAGTTCTTC. As protein: CSVNLGLALSYNEQFF.

The chain has TRBV7-8 and TRBJ1-2; maybe TRBD1 (5 bases). Germline lookup yields CDR1 SGHVS and CDR2 FQNEAQ. Trimming pared 3 bases from V and 6 bases from J, leaving 17 bases between. This CDR3 is 15 amino acids long. CDR3 nucleotides: TGTGCCAGCAGCTTCGGCAGGGTCCGGGGGGATGGCTACACCTTC. Translating it yields CASSFGRVRGDGYTF. Combining the CDR3 with reference TRBV7-8 and TRBJ1-2 gives the whole variable domain GAGVSQSPRYKVAKRGQDVALRCDPISGHVSLFWYQQALGQGPEFLTYFQNEAQLDKSGLPSDRFFAERPEGSVSTLKIQRTQQEDSAVYLCASSFGRVRGDGYTFGSGTRLTVV.

The rearrangement joins TRBV11-1 to TRBJ2-7; no clear D gene. Germline V gene lookup returns CDR1 SGHAT and CDR2 FQDESV (reference sequence). This CDR3 is built from 13 residues. Trimming stripped 5 bases from V and 0 bases from J, with 8 bases between. In DNA form, the CDR3 reads TGTGCCAGCAGCCTTGACGACTCCTACGAGCAGTACTTC. Protein sequence: CASSLDDSYEQYF.

The rearrangement links TRBV14 to TRBJ1-2, with 7 bases fitting TRBD1. Germline CDR1 reads SGHDN; CDR2 reads FVKESK. Trimming cost V 4 bases and J 7 bases; bases outside gene matches: 12. The CDR3 sequence is 15 residues long. Written as DNA, the CDR3 is TGTGCCAGCAGCCGTAGATCGACAGGGTTGGGTGGCTACACCTTC. This sequence encodes CASSRRSTGLGGYTF. Full variable domain (missing parts from reference TRBV14 and TRBJ1-2): EAGVTQFPSHSVIEKGQTVTLRCDPISGHDNLYWYRRVMGKEIKFLLHFVKESKQDESGMPNNRFLAERTGGTYSTLKVQPAELEDSGVYFCASSRRSTGLGGYTFGSGTRLTVV.

The CDR3 reads CASSQDQGTSGRAGETQYF. The CDR3 DNA reads as TGCGCCAGCAGCCAAGATCAGGGGACTAGCGGGAGGGCAGGGGAGACCCAGTACTTC. The chain employs TRBV4-1 and TRBJ2-5; 16 nucleotides align to TRBD2. Germline CDR1 reads MGHRA; CDR2 reads YSYEKL. The CDR3 is made up of 19 amino acids. V gave up 0 bases and J gave up 5 bases; unmatched junction bases: 9.

The chain combines TRBV10-3 with TRBJ1-2; D unclear. The CDR3 sequence is 12 residues long. The V gene's germline CDR1 is ENHRY and CDR2 SYGVKD. Trimming shortened V by 4 bases and J by 8 bases, and 11 bases separated the two germline ends. CDR3 coding DNA: TGTGCCATCAGTGGAGGATTCGAGGGCTACACCTTC. Translated: CAISGGFEGYTF.

V usage is TRBV2 and J usage is TRBJ2-3; TRBD2 agrees at 13 bases. The V and J ends lost 4 bases and 6 bases, in that order; junction bases with no gene match: 10. The CDR3 runs to 17 residues. Germline values: CDR1 SNHLY, CDR2 FYNNEI. The CDR3 loop is CASSAELAGGPGDTQYF. The CDR3 region has the DNA TGTGCCAGCAGTGCGGAACTAGCGGGAGGGCCTGGGGATACGCAGTATTTT.

The chain is built from TRBV9 and TRBJ2-7; 7 bases fit TRBD2. The CDR3 is made up of 16 amino acids. V lost 0 bases to trimming and J lost 3 bases; unmatched junction nucleotides: 9. Germline assignment: CDR1 SGDLS and CDR2 YYNGEE. As DNA, the CDR3 is TGTGCCAGCAGCGTAGGTGCGAGCGGGGCCCTCTACGAGCAGTACTTC. This encodes CASSVGASGALYEQYF.

The chain recombines TRBV27 with TRBJ1-1; tentative D call: TRBD1 (5 bases). Trimming stripped 6 bases from V and 0 bases from J, with 11 bases between. Per germline, CDR1 MNHEY and CDR2 SMNVEV (reference sequence). The CDR3 length is 14 residues. In nucleotides, the CDR3 is TGTGCCAGCAGGGGGGGGTTGATGAACACTGAAGCTTTCTTT. Encoded protein: CASRGGLMNTEAFF.

The rearrangement uses TRBV28 and TRBJ2-2, with 14 bases identical to TRBD2. Looked up from germline, CDR1 is MDHEN and CDR2 is SYDVKM. V shed 6 bases, J shed 6 bases, and the junction held 3 bases outside the gene matches. There are 15 residues in the CDR3. CDR3 region: CASRGLAGVAGELFF. In DNA, the CDR3 is TGTGCCAGCAGGGGACTAGCGGGAGTCGCCGGGGAGCTGTTTTTT.

The V call is TRBV7-2, the J call TRBJ2-7, with 9 positions matching TRBD2. Germline V gives CDR1 SGHTA, CDR2 FQGNSA. Trimming removed 5 bases from V and 7 bases from J; junction bases left unmatched: 15. CDR3 length equals 16 residues. The CDR3 DNA sequence: TGTGCCAGCAGCCGGCGGACTAGCGCAGTTGTGAAGGAGCAGTACTTC. This gives the protein CASSRRTSAVVKEQYF.

The chain links TRBV5-4 to TRBJ2-5; D is possibly TRBD1 (6 bases). This CDR3 is 14 amino acids long. Trimming pared 6 bases from V and 2 bases from J, leaving 14 bases between. The germline V gene has CDR1 SGHNT and CDR2 YYREEE (reference sequence). The CDR3 coding sequence is TGTGCCAGCAACCGCCGGGACACACAAGAGACCCAGTACTTC. It is translated as CASNRRDTQETQYF.

The chain has TRBV7-8 and TRBJ1-2, with a weak D call TRBD1 (5 bases). Trimming shortened V by 5 bases and J by 5 bases, and 18 bases separated the two germline ends. The CDR3 spans 15 residues. The V gene's germline CDR1 is SGHVS and CDR2 FQNEAQ. CDR3 protein: CASSLSLGERYGYTF. The CDR3, as DNA: TGTGCCAGCAGCCTTAGTTTAGGGGAGAGGTATGGCTACACCTTC. The full variable domain, in which reference TRBV7-8 and TRBJ1-2 provide the parts outside the CDR3, is GAGVSQSPRYKVAKRGQDVALRCDPISGHVSLFWYQQALGQGPEFLTYFQNEAQLDKSGLPSDRFFAERPEGSVSTLKIQRTQQEDSAVYLCASSLSLGERYGYTFGSGTRLTVV.

The CDR3 here is CASSQGLATYNEQFF. In DNA, the CDR3 is TGTGCCAGCAGTCAGGGGCTAGCGACTTACAATGAGCAGTTCTTC. This sequence joins TRBV27 and TRBJ2-1; possibly TRBD1 or TRBD2 for D (6 bases each). CDR1 is MNHEY, CDR2 SMNVEV, per germline (reference sequence). Trimming stripped 5 bases from V and 4 bases from J, with 15 bases between. This CDR3 has 15 amino acids.

The chain employs TRBV2 and TRBJ2-2; D not resolved. Germline V CDR1 and CDR2: SNHLY, FYNNEI. Trimming cost V 2 bases and J 12 bases, with 13 bases left between them. The CDR3 runs to 13 residues. The CDR3 spells CASSESGLGQLFF. The CDR3, as DNA: TGTGCCAGCAGTGAATCCGGATTGGGCCAGCTGTTTTTT.

The V call is TRBV5-5, the J call TRBJ2-5; D uncertain. The CDR3 length is 14 residues. The germline gives CDR1 SGHKS, CDR2 YYEKEE (reference sequence). The germline V and J ends were trimmed by 0 bases and 0 bases, with 6 bases remaining between them. Here the CDR3 reads CASSLAPDQETQYF. For the CDR3, the DNA is TGTGCCAGCAGCTTGGCTCCCGACCAAGAGACCCAGTACTTC.

The chain employs TRBV5-1 and TRBJ2-7, with 11 bases identical to TRBD2. The J segment lost 3 bases and the V segment lost 0 bases, leaving 8 bases of the junction unmatched. The CDR3 is made up of 17 amino acids. Germline V gives CDR1 SGHRS, CDR2 YFSETQ. The CDR3, as DNA: TGCGCCAGCAGCTTGGGGCGACTAGCGGGGAGGCTCTACGAGCAGTACTTC. Encoded protein: CASSLGRLAGRLYEQYF.

The sample holds one count of this clone. The chain recombines TRBV7-2 with TRBJ2-5; 9 positions match TRBD2. Germline V lookup: CDR1 SGHTA, CDR2 FQGNSA. J lost 4 bases, V lost 1 base, and 4 bases had no gene match. This CDR3 comprises 15 residues. CDR3 sequence reads: CASSLVSGGGETQYF. CDR3 nucleotide sequence: TGTGCCAGCAGCTTAGTTAGCGGGGGTGGAGAGACCCAGTACTTC.

The CDR3 region is CAIRDRGGDEQYF. CDR3 sequence (DNA): TGTGCCATCAGAGACAGGGGTGGGGACGAGCAGTACTTC. This chain links TRBV10-3 with TRBJ2-7, with 8 positions matching TRBD1. Germline CDR1 ENHRY, CDR2 SYGVKD. Unmatched junction bases numbered 6, after V lost 6 bases and J lost 5 bases. The CDR3 is 13 residues long.

This rearrangement joins TRBV29-1 to TRBJ2-7; D ambiguous. The V end was cut by 4 bases, the J end by 7 bases, with 20 bases between. The CDR3 length is 14 residues. The germline gives CDR1 SQVTM, CDR2 ANQGSEA. The CDR3 nucleotides read TGCAGCGTTGGGATGGCGGTCCGCCGTGGGGAGCAGTACTTC. Protein sequence: CSVGMAVRRGEQYF.

Regarding this clone: The sample contains more than one DNA sequence encoding this CDR3. The V and J genes are TRBV28 and TRBJ1-2; D gene ambiguous. With 3 bases removed from V and 6 bases from J, the gap between germline ends came to 8 bases. The CDR3 has 12 amino acids. CDR1 and CDR2 from the germline V gene are MDHEN and SYDVKM. CDR3 bases: TGTGCCAGCAGTTTGTCCGGCCATGGCTACACCTTC. Its protein is CASSLSGHGYTF.

The chain joins TRBV7-8 to TRBJ2-1, with a tentative D call TRBD1 (5 bases). Trimming stripped 5 bases from V and 6 bases from J, with 11 bases between. This CDR3 spans 13 amino acids. In germline, CDR1 is SGHVS, CDR2 FQNEAQ. The CDR3 sequence: CASSHQGPNEQFF. The DNA of the CDR3 is TGTGCCAGCAGCCATCAGGGTCCCAATGAGCAGTTCTTC.

The CDR3 sequence is CAWSVRTRRYEQYF. CDR3 sequence (DNA): TGTGCCTGGAGTGTTAGGACTAGAAGGTACGAGCAGTACTTC. This chain uses TRBV30 with TRBJ2-7, with 7 bases identical to TRBD2. Per germline, CDR1 GTSNPN and CDR2 SVGIG (reference sequence). This CDR3 is 14 amino acids long. V trimming: 0 bases; J trimming: 4 bases; junction bases outside the gene matches: 6.

A single count supports this clone. The rearrangement uses TRBV7-8 and TRBJ2-4; 7 nucleotides line up with TRBD2. CDR3 size: 15 residues. Germline CDR1 SGHVS, CDR2 FQNEAQ. V lost 1 base and J lost 6; bases outside the gene matches: 6. The CDR3 bases are TGTGCCAGCAGCTTAGGGTCTAGCGGCTTAAACATTCAGTACTTC. Amino acid sequence: CASSLGSSGLNIQYF. Using reference TRBV7-8 and TRBJ2-4 for the parts outside the CDR3, the full variable domain is GAGVSQSPRYKVAKRGQDVALRCDPISGHVSLFWYQQALGQGPEFLTYFQNEAQLDKSGLPSDRFFAERPEGSVSTLKIQRTQQEDSAVYLCASSLGSSGLNIQYFGAGTRLSVL.

J is TRBJ2-1 and V is TRBV5-6, with a possible D match to TRBD1 (5 bases). V was trimmed by 5 bases and J by 1 base, leaving 19 bases between them. The CDR3 totals 17 residues. Germline-derived CDR1 and CDR2 are SGHDT and YYEEEE. CDR3 sequence reads: CASRSGKTEASYNEQFF. CDR3 sequence (DNA): TGTGCCAGCAGATCAGGGAAGACAGAAGCATCCTACAATGAGCAGTTCTTC.

This chain connects TRBV5-1 to TRBJ2-7, with D tentatively TRBD1 or TRBD2 (5 bases each). V shed 2 bases and J shed 3 bases, with 12 bases lying between them. CDR3 size: 14 residues. Germline lookup yields CDR1 SGHRS and CDR2 YFSETQ. The CDR3 protein is CASSFEGRDYEQYF. For the CDR3, the DNA is TGCGCCAGCAGCTTTGAGGGGCGCGACTACGAGCAGTACTTC.

The chain combines TRBV6-4 with TRBJ2-7; 10 bases map to TRBD2. Per the germline V gene, CDR1 is MRHNA and CDR2 is SNTAGT. This CDR3 comprises 16 residues. V dropped 2 bases and J dropped 2; count of bases not matched to a gene: 6. As DNA, the CDR3 is TGTGCCAGCAGTGACACCGGACTAGCGGAGCCCTACGAGCAGTACTTC. It codes for CASSDTGLAEPYEQYF.

The genes are TRBV5-8 and TRBJ2-3; D may match TRBD1 or TRBD2 (5 bases each). The length of the CDR3 is 17 residues. The germline V and J ends were trimmed by 0 bases and 2 bases, with 16 bases remaining between them. CDR1 SGHTS and CDR2 YDEGEE come from the germline V gene. CDR3 loop: CASSLGGLGTPTDTQYF. DNA for the CDR3: TGTGCCAGCAGCTTGGGTGGGTTGGGGACCCCCACAGATACGCAGTATTTT.

This clone has only one observation. This chain links TRBV30 with TRBJ2-7; D tentatively fits TRBD1 or TRBD2 (6 bases each). The length of the CDR3 is 14 residues. V gave up 3 bases and J gave up 5 bases, with 17 bases separating them. CDR1 is GTSNPN and CDR2 is SVGIG in the germline V gene (reference sequence). Written as DNA, the CDR3 is TGTGCCTGGAGCAAGGGGGGCCAGTCGCACGAGCAGTACTTC. Its protein product is CAWSKGGQSHEQYF.